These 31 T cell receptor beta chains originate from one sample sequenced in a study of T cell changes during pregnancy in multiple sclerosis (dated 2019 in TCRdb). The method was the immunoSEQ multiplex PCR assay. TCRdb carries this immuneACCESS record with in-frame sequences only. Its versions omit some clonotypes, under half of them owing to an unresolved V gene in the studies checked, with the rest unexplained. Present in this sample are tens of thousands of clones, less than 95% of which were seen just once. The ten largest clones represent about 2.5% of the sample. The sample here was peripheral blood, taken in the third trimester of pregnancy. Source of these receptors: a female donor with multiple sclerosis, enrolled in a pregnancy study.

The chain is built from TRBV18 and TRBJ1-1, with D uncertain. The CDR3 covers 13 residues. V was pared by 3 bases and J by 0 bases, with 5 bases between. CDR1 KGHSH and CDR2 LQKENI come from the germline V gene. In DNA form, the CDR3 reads TGTGCCAGCTCACCCGGGATGAACACTGAAGCTTTCTTT. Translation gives CASSPGMNTEAFF.

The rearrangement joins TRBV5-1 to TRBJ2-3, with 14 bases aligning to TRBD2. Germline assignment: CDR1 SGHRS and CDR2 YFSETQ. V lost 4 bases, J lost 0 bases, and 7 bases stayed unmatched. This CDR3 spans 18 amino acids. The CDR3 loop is CASSTRLAGGGSTDTQYF. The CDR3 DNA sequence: TGCGCCAGCAGCACAAGACTAGCGGGGGGGGGTAGCACAGATACGCAGTATTTT.

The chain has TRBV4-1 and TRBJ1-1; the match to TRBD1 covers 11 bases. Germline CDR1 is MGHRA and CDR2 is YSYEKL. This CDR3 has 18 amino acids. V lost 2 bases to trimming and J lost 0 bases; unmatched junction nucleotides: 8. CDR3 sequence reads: CASSQRSGTGGMNTEAFF. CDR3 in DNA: TGCGCCAGCAGCCAACGTTCCGGGACAGGGGGAATGAACACTGAAGCTTTCTTT.

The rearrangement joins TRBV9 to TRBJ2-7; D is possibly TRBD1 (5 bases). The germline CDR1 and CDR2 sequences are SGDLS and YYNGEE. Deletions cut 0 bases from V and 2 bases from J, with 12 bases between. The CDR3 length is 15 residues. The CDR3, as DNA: TGTGCCAGCAGCGTAGCGGGCAGGGTACCCTACGAGCAGTACTTC. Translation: CASSVAGRVPYEQYF.

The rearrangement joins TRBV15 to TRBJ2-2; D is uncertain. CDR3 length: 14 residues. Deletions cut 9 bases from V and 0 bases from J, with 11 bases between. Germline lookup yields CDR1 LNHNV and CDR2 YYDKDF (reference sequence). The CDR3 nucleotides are TGTGCCACTTTGGAGCTGGCGAACACCGGGGAGCTGTTTTTT. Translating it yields CATLELANTGELFF. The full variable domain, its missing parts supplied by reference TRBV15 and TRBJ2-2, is DAMVIQNPRYQVTQFGKPVTLSCSQTLNHNVMYWYQQKSSQAPKLLFHYYDKDFNNEADTPDNFQSRRPNTSFCFLDIRSPGLGDTAMYLCATLELANTGELFFGEGSRLTVL.

The CDR3 DNA follows: TGTGCCAGCAGCCTAACTAGCAATGAGCAGTTCTTC. The encoded protein is CASSLTSNEQFF. The rearrangement uses TRBV7-6 and TRBJ2-1; possible D gene TRBD2, 5 bases. Germline V gives CDR1 SGHVS, CDR2 FNYEAQ. The CDR3 length is 12 residues. V was trimmed by 5 bases and J by 6 bases, leaving 8 bases between them.

As DNA, the CDR3 is TGTGCCAGTAGTCCACTTAGCGGGGGCCGCTCCTACGAGCAGTACTTC. Translated, it gives CASSPLSGGRSYEQYF. This sequence joins TRBV19 and TRBJ2-7; 9 nucleotides align to TRBD2. This CDR3 has 16 residues. J gave up 0 bases and V 5 bases, and 8 bases lay outside the gene matches. From germline, CDR1 is LNHDA and CDR2 SQIVND (reference sequence). The whole variable domain, filled in from reference TRBV19 and TRBJ2-7, reads DGGITQSPKYLFRKEGQNVTLSCEQNLNHDAMYWYRQDPGQGLRLIYYSQIVNDFQKGDIAEGYSVSREKKESFPLTVTSAQKNPTAFYLCASSPLSGGRSYEQYFGPGTRLTVT.

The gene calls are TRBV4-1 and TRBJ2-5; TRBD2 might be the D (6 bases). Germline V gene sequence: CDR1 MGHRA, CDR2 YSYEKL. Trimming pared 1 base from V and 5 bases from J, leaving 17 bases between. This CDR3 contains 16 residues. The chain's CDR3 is CASSQVGGAVLETQYF. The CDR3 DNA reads TGCGCCAGCAGCCAAGTAGGCGGGGCCGTCCTTGAGACCCAGTACTTC.

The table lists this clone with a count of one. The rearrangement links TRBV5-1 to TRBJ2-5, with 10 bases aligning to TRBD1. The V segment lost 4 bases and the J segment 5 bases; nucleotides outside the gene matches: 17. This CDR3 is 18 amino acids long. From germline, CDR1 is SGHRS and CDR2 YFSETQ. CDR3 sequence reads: CASSIGAGGTGARETQYF. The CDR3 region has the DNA TGCGCCAGCAGCATCGGGGCTGGGGGGACAGGGGCCCGTGAGACCCAGTACTTC.

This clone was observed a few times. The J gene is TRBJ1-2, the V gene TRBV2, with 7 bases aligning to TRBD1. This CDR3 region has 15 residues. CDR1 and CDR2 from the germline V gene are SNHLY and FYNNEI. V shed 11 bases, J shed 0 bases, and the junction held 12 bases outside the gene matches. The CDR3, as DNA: TGTGCCTCCCCACGGTCCGGGACAGCTAACTATGGCTACACCTTC. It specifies CASPRSGTANYGYTF.

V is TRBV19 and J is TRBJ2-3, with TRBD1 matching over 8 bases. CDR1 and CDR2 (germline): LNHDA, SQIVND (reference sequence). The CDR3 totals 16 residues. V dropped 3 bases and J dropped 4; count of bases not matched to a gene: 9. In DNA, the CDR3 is TGTGCCAGTAGTATTGCAACAGGGGGATCCTCAGATACGCAGTATTTT. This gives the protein CASSIATGGSSDTQYF.

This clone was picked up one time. CDR3 protein: CASSYFRGREQYF. CDR3 bases: TGTGCCAGCAGTTACTTCAGGGGCCGCGAGCAGTACTTC. The gene calls are TRBV6-5 and TRBJ2-7, with D possibly matching TRBD1 (6 bases). The CDR3 loop spans 13 amino acids. CDR1 MNHEY and CDR2 SVGAGI come from the germline V gene. The V end was cut by 1 base, the J end by 6 bases, with 10 bases between.

CDR3 coding DNA: TGTGCCAGCAGCTTAGAGGTGGGCAGGGGTGAAGAGACCCAGTACTTC. This codes for CASSLEVGRGEETQYF. The V call is TRBV11-2, the J call TRBJ2-5; D is possibly TRBD1 (6 bases). The CDR3 has 16 residues. V lost 0 bases, J lost 3 bases, and 14 bases lay in between. Germline lookup yields CDR1 SGHAT and CDR2 FQNNGV.

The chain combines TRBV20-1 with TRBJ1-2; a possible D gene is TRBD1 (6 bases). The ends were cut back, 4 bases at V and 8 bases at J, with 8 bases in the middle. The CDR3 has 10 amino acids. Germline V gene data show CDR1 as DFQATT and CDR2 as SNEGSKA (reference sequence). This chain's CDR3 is CSAKGQGYTF. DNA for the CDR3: TGCAGTGCTAAAGGACAGGGCTACACCTTC.

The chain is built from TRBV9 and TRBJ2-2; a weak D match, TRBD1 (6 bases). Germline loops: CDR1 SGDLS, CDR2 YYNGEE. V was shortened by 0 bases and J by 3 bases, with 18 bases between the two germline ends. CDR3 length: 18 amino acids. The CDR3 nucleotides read TGTGCCAGCAGCGTAGGACCCACATGGGGGCGCGACACCGGGGAGCTGTTTTTT. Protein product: CASSVGPTWGRDTGELFF.

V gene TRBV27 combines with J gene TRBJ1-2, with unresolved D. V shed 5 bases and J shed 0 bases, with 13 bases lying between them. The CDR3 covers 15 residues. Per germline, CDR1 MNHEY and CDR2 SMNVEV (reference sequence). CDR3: CASSDDMTANYGYTF. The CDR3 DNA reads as TGTGCCAGCAGTGATGACATGACCGCTAACTATGGCTACACCTTC.

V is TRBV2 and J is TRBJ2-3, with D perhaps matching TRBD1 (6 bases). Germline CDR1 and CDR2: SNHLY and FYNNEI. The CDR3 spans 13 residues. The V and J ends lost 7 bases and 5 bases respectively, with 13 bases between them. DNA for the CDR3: TGTGCCAGCATAAGACAAGGGGGAGATACGCAGTATTTT. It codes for CASIRQGGDTQYF.

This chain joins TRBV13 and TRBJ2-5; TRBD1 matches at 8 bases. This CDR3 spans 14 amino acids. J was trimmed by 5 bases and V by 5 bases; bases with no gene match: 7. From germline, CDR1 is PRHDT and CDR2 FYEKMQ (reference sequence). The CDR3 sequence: CASSHGRGHETQYF. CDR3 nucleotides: TGTGCCAGCAGCCATGGCAGGGGGCATGAGACCCAGTACTTC.

CDR3 loop: CASEGDQETQYF. In DNA, the CDR3 is TGTGCCAGCGAAGGGGATCAAGAGACCCAGTACTTC. J is TRBJ2-5 and V is TRBV6-6, with a weak D call TRBD1 (5 bases). The CDR3 totals 12 residues. Per the germline V gene, CDR1 is MNHNY and CDR2 is SVGAGI (reference sequence). The V and J ends lost 8 bases and 2 bases respectively, with 9 bases between them.

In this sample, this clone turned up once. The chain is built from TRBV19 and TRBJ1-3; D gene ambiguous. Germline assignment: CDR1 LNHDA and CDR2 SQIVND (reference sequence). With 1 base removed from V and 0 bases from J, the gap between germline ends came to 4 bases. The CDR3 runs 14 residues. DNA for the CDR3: TGTGCCAGTAGTATAGTTAGCTCTGGAAACACCATATATTTT. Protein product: CASSIVSSGNTIYF.

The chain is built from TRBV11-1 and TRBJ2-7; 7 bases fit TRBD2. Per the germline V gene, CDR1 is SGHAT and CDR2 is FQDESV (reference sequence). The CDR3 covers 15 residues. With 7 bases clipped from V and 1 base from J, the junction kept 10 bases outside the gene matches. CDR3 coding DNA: TGTGCCAGCACCACCAGTGGGGGGGTTTCCTACGAGCAGTACTTC. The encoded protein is CASTTSGGVSYEQYF.

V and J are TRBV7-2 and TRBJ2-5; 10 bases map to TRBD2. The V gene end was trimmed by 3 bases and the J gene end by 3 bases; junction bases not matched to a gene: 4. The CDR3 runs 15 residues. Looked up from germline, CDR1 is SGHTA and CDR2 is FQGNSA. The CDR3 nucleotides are TGTGCCAGCAGCTTTAGCGGGGGGATAAAAGAGACCCAGTACTTC. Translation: CASSFSGGIKETQYF.

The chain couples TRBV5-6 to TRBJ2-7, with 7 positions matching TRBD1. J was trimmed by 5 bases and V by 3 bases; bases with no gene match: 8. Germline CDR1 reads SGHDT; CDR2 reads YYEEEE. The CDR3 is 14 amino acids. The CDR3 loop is CASSWGTVHNEQYF. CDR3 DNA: TGTGCCAGCAGCTGGGGGACAGTGCACAACGAGCAGTACTTC.

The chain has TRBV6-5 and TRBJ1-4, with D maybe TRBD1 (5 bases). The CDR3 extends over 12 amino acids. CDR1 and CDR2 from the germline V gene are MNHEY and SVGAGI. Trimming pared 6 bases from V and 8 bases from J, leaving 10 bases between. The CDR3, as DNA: TGTGCCAGCAGCCAGGGTGAAGAAAAACTGTTTTTT. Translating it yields CASSQGEEKLFF.

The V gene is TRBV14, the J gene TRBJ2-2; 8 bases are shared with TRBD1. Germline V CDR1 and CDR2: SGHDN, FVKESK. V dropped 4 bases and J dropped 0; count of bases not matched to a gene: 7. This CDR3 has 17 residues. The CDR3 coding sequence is TGTGCCAGCAGCCCGCTCGACAGGGGACCGAACACCGGGGAGCTGTTTTTT. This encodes CASSPLDRGPNTGELFF.

The CDR3 nucleotides are TGTGCCAGCAGTTACCTGGGGGCGCGCGGCTACACCTTC. It translates to CASSYLGARGYTF. The chain is built from TRBV6-5 and TRBJ1-2; D possibly corresponds to TRBD1 (6 bases). The CDR3 sequence is 13 residues long. Per the germline V gene, CDR1 is MNHEY and CDR2 is SVGAGI. The V gene lost 2 bases and the J gene lost 8 bases, with 12 bases spanning the gap.

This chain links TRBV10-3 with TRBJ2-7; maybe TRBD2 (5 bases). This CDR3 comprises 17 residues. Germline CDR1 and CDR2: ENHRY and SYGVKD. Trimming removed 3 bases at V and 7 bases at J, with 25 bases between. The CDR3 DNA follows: TGTGCCATCAGTGACACCGGGATTCCTGACGATAAAGGGGAGCAGTACTTC. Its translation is CAISDTGIPDDKGEQYF.

CDR3 bases: TGTGCCAGCAGCATCGAGGGGGACAGCTCTGGAAACACCATATATTTT. Translation: CASSIEGDSSGNTIYF. This chain connects TRBV5-6 to TRBJ1-3, with 7 nucleotides matching TRBD1. This CDR3 is 16 amino acids long. V shed 4 bases, J shed 0 bases, and the junction held 7 bases outside the gene matches. Germline values: CDR1 SGHDT, CDR2 YYEEEE.

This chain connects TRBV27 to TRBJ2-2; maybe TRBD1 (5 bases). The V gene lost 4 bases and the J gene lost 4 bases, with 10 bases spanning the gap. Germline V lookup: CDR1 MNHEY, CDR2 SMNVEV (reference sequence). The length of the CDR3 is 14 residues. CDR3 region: CASSWQGSTGELFF. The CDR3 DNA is TGTGCCAGCAGTTGGCAGGGAAGCACCGGGGAGCTGTTTTTT.

This CDR3 reads CASKSTSNYSPLHF. The CDR3 DNA is TGTGCCAGCAAATCCACGAGTAATTATTCACCCCTCCACTTT. This sequence joins TRBV18 and TRBJ1-6; D is undetermined. CDR3 length equals 14 residues. Per the germline V gene, CDR1 is KGHSH and CDR2 is LQKENI. The ends were cut back, 8 bases at V and 8 bases at J, with 16 bases in the middle.

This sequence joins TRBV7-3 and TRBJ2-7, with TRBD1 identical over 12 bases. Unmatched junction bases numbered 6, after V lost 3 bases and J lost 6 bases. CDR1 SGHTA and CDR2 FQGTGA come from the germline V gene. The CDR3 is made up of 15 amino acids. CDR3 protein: CASSFHGTGGAEQYF. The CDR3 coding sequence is TGTGCCAGCAGCTTTCACGGGACAGGGGGCGCCGAGCAGTACTTC.